This T cell receptor (beta chain) stems from a study of technical replicates of blood from several donors. The V gene lost 1 base and the J gene lost 1 base, with 13 bases spanning the gap. The CDR3 runs 16 residues. Germline V lookup: CDR1 SGHDT, CDR2 YYEEEE. Libraries were prepared by immunoSEQ multiplex PCR; TCRdb keeps only in-frame clonotypes and omits some of them. This table has some 15,000 clones, roughly four fifths appearing once. This sequence originates from a human donor in good health. Some clones in this sample may be carry-over from other donors' samples. The V call is TRBV5-6, the J call TRBJ2-3; D may be TRBD2 (5 bases). Sequenced: PBMCs. The DNA for the CDR3 is TGTGCCAGCAGCTTGCCCGAGGGCCGGGGCACAGATACGCAGTATTTT. It translates to CASSLPEGRGTDTQYF.